This T cell receptor beta chain was sequenced in a study of blood T cell repertoires in COVID-19. Study context: Donors in the United States, Italy and Spain gave samples during acute or convalescent COVID-19. PBMCs, B-cell-depleted T cells, or T cells were the source of the cDNA or gDNA that made up the material.

Authors' methods: Reference gene primer amplification in the assay estimated nucleated cell counts. TCRdb keeps only in-frame clones here, not all; method: immunoSEQ multiplex PCR. D and trimming were read from the DNA, whereas the V and J calls and clone size are those reported in that table. The sample yields around 300,000 clones, approximately 91% seen once. The sequenced sample consisted of peripheral blood. This sequence was found in a man aged 45-65 years with acute or convalescent COVID-19.

The CDR3 DNA reads as TGTGCCAGCAGTTACGGCCTAGCGGGGTCCTACGAGCAGTACTTC. This sequence encodes CASSYGLAGSYEQYF. This sequence joins TRBV6-6 and TRBJ2-7; 9 positions match TRBD2. The CDR3 contains 15 residues. V was clipped by 2 bases and J by 1 base; unmatched bases: 3. Germline V gene sequence: CDR1 MNHNY, CDR2 SVGAGI (reference sequence).